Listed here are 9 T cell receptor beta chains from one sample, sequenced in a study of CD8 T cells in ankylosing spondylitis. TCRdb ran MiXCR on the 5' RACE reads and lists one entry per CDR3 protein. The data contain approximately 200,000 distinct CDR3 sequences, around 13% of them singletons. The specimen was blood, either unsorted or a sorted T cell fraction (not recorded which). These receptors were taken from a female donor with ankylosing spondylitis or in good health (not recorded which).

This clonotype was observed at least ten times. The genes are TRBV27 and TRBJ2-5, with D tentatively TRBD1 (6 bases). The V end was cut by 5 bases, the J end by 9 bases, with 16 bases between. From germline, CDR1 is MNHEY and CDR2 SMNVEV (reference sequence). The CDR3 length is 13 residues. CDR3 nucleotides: TGTGCCAGCAGTCCCCAAGTCGGGACACCCCAGTACTTC. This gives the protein CASSPQVGTPQYF.

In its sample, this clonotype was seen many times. The CDR3, as DNA: TGTGCCAGCAGCTTCGGTTCCCAGGAAAAACTGTTTTTT. This sequence encodes CASSFGSQEKLFF. This chain joins TRBV7-2 and TRBJ1-4, with D unresolved. Deletions cut 3 bases from V and 8 bases from J, with 10 bases between. In germline, CDR1 is SGHTA, CDR2 FQGNSA. The CDR3 runs to 13 residues.

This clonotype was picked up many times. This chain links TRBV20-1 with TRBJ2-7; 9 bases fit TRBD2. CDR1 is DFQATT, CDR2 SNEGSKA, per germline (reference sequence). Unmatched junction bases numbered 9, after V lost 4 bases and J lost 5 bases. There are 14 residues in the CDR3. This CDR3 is CSATGVAGDHEQYF. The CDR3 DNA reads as TGCAGTGCTACTGGGGTAGCGGGAGATCACGAGCAGTACTTC.

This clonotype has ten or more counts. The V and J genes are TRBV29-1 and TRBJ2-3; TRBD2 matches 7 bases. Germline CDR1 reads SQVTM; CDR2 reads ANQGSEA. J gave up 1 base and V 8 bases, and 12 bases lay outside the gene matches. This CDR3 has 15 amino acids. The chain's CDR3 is CSFYLREEGTDTQYF. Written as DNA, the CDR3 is TGCAGCTTCTATCTTCGGGAGGAAGGCACAGATACGCAGTATTTT.

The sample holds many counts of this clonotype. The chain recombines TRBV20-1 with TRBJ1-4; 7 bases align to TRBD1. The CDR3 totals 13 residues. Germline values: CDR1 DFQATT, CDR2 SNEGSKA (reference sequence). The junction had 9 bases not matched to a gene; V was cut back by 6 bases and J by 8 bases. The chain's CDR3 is CSAAPGGKEKLFF. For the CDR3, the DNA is TGCAGTGCGGCTCCAGGGGGTAAAGAAAAACTGTTTTTT.

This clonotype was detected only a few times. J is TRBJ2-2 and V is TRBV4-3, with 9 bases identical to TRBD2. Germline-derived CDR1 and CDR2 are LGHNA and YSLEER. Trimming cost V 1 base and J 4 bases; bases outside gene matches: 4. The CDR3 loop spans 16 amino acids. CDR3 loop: CASSQGGTSRTGELFF. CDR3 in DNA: TGCGCCAGCAGCCAAGGCGGGACTAGCCGCACCGGGGAGCTGTTTTTT.

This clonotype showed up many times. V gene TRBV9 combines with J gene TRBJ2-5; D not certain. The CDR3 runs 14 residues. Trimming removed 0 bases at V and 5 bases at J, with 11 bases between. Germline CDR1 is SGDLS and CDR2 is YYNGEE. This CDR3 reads CASSVGPSRETQYF. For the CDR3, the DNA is TGTGCCAGCAGCGTAGGTCCATCTCGGGAGACCCAGTACTTC.

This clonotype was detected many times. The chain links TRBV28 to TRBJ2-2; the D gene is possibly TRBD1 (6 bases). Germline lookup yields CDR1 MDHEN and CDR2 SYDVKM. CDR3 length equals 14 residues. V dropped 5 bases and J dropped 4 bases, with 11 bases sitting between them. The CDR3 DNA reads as TGTGCCAGCAGTCTACAGGGACCCACCGGGGAGCTGTTTTTT. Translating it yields CASSLQGPTGELFF.

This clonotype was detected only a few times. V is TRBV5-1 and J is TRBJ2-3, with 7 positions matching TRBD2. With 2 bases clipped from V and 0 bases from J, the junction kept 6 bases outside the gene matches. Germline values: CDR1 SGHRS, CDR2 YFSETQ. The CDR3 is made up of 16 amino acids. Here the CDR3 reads CASSLRREGSTDTQYF. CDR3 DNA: TGCGCCAGCAGCTTAAGGAGGGAGGGGAGCACAGATACGCAGTATTTT.